These 22 T cell receptor beta chains share one sample of origin, sequenced in a study of T cell clonality in common variable immunodeficiency. No cognate antigen is known for these TCRs. Study-level findings and limits: Common variable immunodeficiency TCR beta sequences reportedly had fewer deletions and N-nucleotide insertions.

TCRdb keeps only in-frame clones here, not all; method: immunoSEQ multiplex PCR. The sample yields just under 20,000 clones, without any singletons. The sample comprised peripheral blood mononuclear cells. The origin of the receptors is a human donor with common variable immunodeficiency.

This clone was detected many times. The CDR3 extends 3 residues past the end of the read, so its final part is completed from the germline J gene. This chain connects TRBV20-1 to TRBJ2-2; either TRBD1 or TRBD2 may supply D (6 bases each). This CDR3 comprises 19 residues. The V end lost 1 base, the J end lost 0 bases, and 21 bases lay between the germline ends. Germline values: CDR1 DFQATT, CDR2 SNEGSKA (reference sequence). This CDR3 is CSARVAAGSEGANTGELFF. The sequenced part of the CDR3 DNA is TGCAGTGCTAGAGTGGCGGCGGGCTCGGAGGGGGCGAACACCGGGGAG.

This clone was seen many times. The read terminates 3 residues before the CDR3 end, so the remaining end is supplied by the germline J gene. V and J are TRBV30 and TRBJ2-3, with TRBD2 identical over 11 bases. V gave up 8 bases and J gave up 0 bases; unmatched junction bases: 4. Germline V CDR1 and CDR2: GTSNPN, SVGIG (reference sequence). The CDR3 runs to 14 residues. The DNA read from the CDR3 is TGTGCCGGGACTAGCGGAATAAGCACAGATACG. Amino acid sequence: CAGTSGISTDT. The entire CDR3 protein is CAGTSGISTDTQYF.

This clone has ten or more counts. The read stops 3 residues short of the end of the CDR3; the missing end is completed from the germline J gene. V usage is TRBV14 and J usage is TRBJ2-2, with no clear D. The CDR3 has 15 residues. Trimming took off 1 base at V and 7 bases at J, with 13 bases between the two ends. Germline-derived CDR1 and CDR2 are SGHDN and FVKESK. Incomplete CDR3 DNA: TGTGCCAGCAGCCAAGGTCGCTCGTTTAGCGGGGAG. As protein: CASSQGRSFSGE. The complete CDR3 sequence is CASSQGRSFSGELFF.

The sample holds many counts of this clone. The read finishes 3 residues shy of the CDR3 end, and the germline J gene is used to complete it. The genes are TRBV29-1 and TRBJ2-3, with 9 bases aligning to TRBD2. The J segment lost 3 bases and the V segment lost 6 bases, leaving 4 bases of the junction unmatched. The CDR3 covers 13 residues. CDR1 is SQVTM, CDR2 ANQGSEA, per germline. The CDR3 bases that were read are TGCAGCGTAAATAGCGGGAGAACAGATACG. Translated, it gives CSVNSGRTDT. From start to end, the CDR3 is CSVNSGRTDTQYF.

A remark on this clone: The read halts 3 residues ahead of the CDR3 end, with the missing end drawn from the germline J gene. The chain has TRBV7-6 and TRBJ2-7, with TRBD1 as a possible D gene (6 bases). V lost 4 bases to trimming and J lost 4 bases, with 11 bases between them. Germline values: CDR1 SGHVS, CDR2 FNYEAQ. The CDR3 extends over 13 amino acids. The CDR3 bases that were read are TGTGCCAGCAGCTCCGACAGGCCTTACGAG. This sequence encodes CASSSDRPYE. The full CDR3 sequence reads CASSSDRPYEQYF.

At least ten counts were recorded for this clone. The CDR3 end falls 3 residues outside the read, so it is completed with the germline J gene. This sample also contains other DNA sequences that code for the same CDR3. This rearrangement joins TRBV30 to TRBJ1-4; D is undetermined. Between the trimmed V and J ends, which lost 0 bases and 8 bases, there was a span of 7 bases. The CDR3 covers 12 residues. Germline lookup yields CDR1 GTSNPN and CDR2 SVGIG (reference sequence). CDR3 protein: CAWSVLREKLFF. The DNA read from the CDR3 is TGTGCCTGGAGTGTACTCCGGGAAAAA.

This clone was counted at least ten times. The missing CDR3 end, 3 residues past where the read stops, is filled in from the germline J gene. The V gene is TRBV29-1, the J gene TRBJ2-3; TRBD2 matches at 7 bases. Trimming removed 4 bases from V and 8 bases from J; junction bases left unmatched: 9. The CDR3 runs 13 residues. CDR1 is SQVTM, CDR2 ANQGSEA, per germline. Incomplete CDR3 DNA: TGCAGCGTTGTAATGCCCAGCGGGGTTACG. Its protein is CSVVMPSGVT. The entire CDR3 sequence reads CSVVMPSGVTQYF.

This clone was seen ten or more times. Incomplete CDR3 DNA: TGTGCCAGCAGGGACGATTGGGGTCGGCCGGCGGGAGCGGCAGATACG. Translating gives CASRDDWGRPAGAADT. The full CDR3 is CASRDDWGRPAGAADTQYF. The chain links TRBV6-4 to TRBJ2-3; 7 bases align to TRBD2. The CDR3 end falls 3 residues outside the read, so it is completed with the germline J gene. Trimming removed 6 bases from V and 4 bases from J; junction bases left unmatched: 22. The CDR3 is made up of 19 amino acids. Germline V gene lookup returns CDR1 MRHNA and CDR2 SNTAGT.

Remarks on this clone: The missing CDR3 end, 3 residues past where the read stops, is filled in from the germline J gene. The genes are TRBV2 and TRBJ1-1, with D possibly TRBD1 on 6 matching bases. This CDR3 has 15 residues. The V end was cut by 6 bases, the J end by 1 base, with 15 bases between. Germline CDR1 and CDR2: SNHLY and FYNNEI. The sequenced part of the CDR3 DNA is TGTGCCAGCAGCGACAGAGGGGGGGGGAACACTGAA. It is translated as CASSDRGGGNTE. The full CDR3 protein is CASSDRGGGNTEAFF.

This clone was detected only a few times. The read comes to an end 3 residues before the CDR3 does, leaving the germline J gene to fill in the end. The chain employs TRBV18 and TRBJ2-1; 11 bases fit TRBD2. This CDR3 is built from 15 residues. Per the germline V gene, CDR1 is KGHSH and CDR2 is LQKENI. Losses at the gene ends were 1 base for V and 8 bases for J; bases not matched to a gene: 4. The CDR3: CASSPLAGGSDEQFF. The CDR3 bases that were read are TGTGCCAGCTCACCACTAGCGGGAGGGTCAGATGAG.

This clone occurred a few times. The read ends 3 residues early relative to the CDR3; the germline J gene fills the gap. The gene calls are TRBV20-1 and TRBJ2-7, with 14 nucleotides matching TRBD2. The germline CDR1 and CDR2 sequences are DFQATT and SNEGSKA (reference sequence). CDR3 length: 16 residues. The V and J ends lost 0 bases and 4 bases, in that order; junction bases with no gene match: 5. The CDR3 protein is CSARDVRTSGRYEQYF. CDR3 DNA (partial): TGCAGTGCTAGAGATGTTCGGACTAGCGGGAGGTACGAG.

Within the sample, this clone is medium-sized. The read stops 3 residues short of the end of the CDR3; the missing end is completed from the germline J gene. This sequence joins TRBV15 and TRBJ1-4; D is uncertain. V shed 0 bases and J shed 7 bases, with 12 bases lying between them. Germline V CDR1 and CDR2: LNHNV, YYDKDF (reference sequence). The CDR3 spans 15 residues. CDR3 region: CATSRDAGSSEKLFF. The CDR3 DNA, read in part, is TGTGCCACCAGCAGAGACGCAGGATCGAGTGAAAAA.

This clone was seen only a few times. Read sequence stops 3 residues before the CDR3 end, and the germline J gene provides the missing end. V and J are TRBV19 and TRBJ1-3; D is unclear. This CDR3 spans 17 amino acids. CDR1 LNHDA and CDR2 SQIVND come from the germline V gene (reference sequence). Trimming removed 0 bases at V and 1 base at J, with 13 bases between. The CDR3 loop is CASSIEAGPLSGNTIYF. CDR3 DNA, as far as it was read: TGTGCCAGTAGTATAGAAGCAGGTCCGCTATCTGGAAACACC.

This clone was seen many times. The read halts 3 residues ahead of the CDR3 end, with the missing end drawn from the germline J gene. The chain uses TRBV14 and TRBJ1-6; TRBD1 is a possible D gene (6 bases). CDR3 size: 15 residues. Germline lookup yields CDR1 SGHDN and CDR2 FVKESK. Trimming stripped 6 bases from V and 1 base from J, with 10 bases between. Partial CDR3 DNA: TGTGCCAGCAGTCTAGGGGGATCCTATAATTCACCC. Amino acid sequence: CASSLGGSYNSP. The full CDR3 sequence reads CASSLGGSYNSPLHF.

This clone came up many times. With the read ending 3 residues before the CDR3 end, the germline J gene is used to fill in that end. The chain couples TRBV30 to TRBJ1-1; 7 bases fit TRBD1. After removal of 3 bases from V and 1 base from J, the junction contained 8 bases not matched to a gene. The CDR3 totals 15 residues. The germline CDR1 and CDR2 sequences are GTSNPN and SVGIG (reference sequence). CDR3 DNA (partial): TGTGCCTGGAGGTGGCCCGACAGGGAGAACACTGAA. This sequence encodes CAWRWPDRENTE. The full CDR3 protein is CAWRWPDRENTEAFF.

This clone is categorized as medium-sized (0.01 to 0.1%). The sequence runs out 3 residues before the end of the CDR3; the remainder is reconstructed from the germline J gene. The rearrangement links TRBV20-1 to TRBJ2-7, with D possibly TRBD1 on 6 matching bases. The CDR3 is made up of 13 amino acids. Germline CDR1 is DFQATT and CDR2 is SNEGSKA (reference sequence). Between the trimmed V and J ends, which lost 3 bases and 1 base, there was a span of 10 bases. This CDR3 is CSARTGRSYEQYF. The sequenced part of the CDR3 DNA is TGCAGTGCTAGGACAGGCAGATCCTACGAG.

This clone was seen a handful of times. The CDR3 is cut off 3 residues early in the read; its end comes from the germline J gene. The chain employs TRBV7-9 and TRBJ2-5, with 8 bases that match TRBD1. This CDR3 is built from 13 residues. V dropped 4 bases and J dropped 3; count of bases not matched to a gene: 1. CDR1 is SEHNR, CDR2 FQNEAQ, per germline (reference sequence). The sequenced CDR3 bases are TGTGCCAGCAGCTCGACAGGGGAAGAGACC. It codes for CASSSTGEET. From start to end, the CDR3 is CASSSTGEETQYF.

This clone was observed at least ten times. The CDR3 bases that were read are TGTGCCAGCAGCTTAGCTCGGGACTTGTCAACCTACGAG. Translation: CASSLARDLSTYE. From start to end, the CDR3 is CASSLARDLSTYEQYF. The chain is built from TRBV7-2 and TRBJ2-7; possibly TRBD2 for D (6 bases). The read falls 3 residues short of the CDR3 end, and the missing part is taken from the germline J gene. This CDR3 is built from 16 residues. CDR1 and CDR2 from the germline V gene are SGHTA and FQGNSA. The V end lost 0 bases, the J end lost 2 bases, and 14 bases lay between the germline ends.

This clone was seen many times. Sequencing ends 3 residues short of the CDR3 end; the germline J gene provides the rest. J is TRBJ2-3 and V is TRBV10-1, with 9 bases lining up with TRBD2. This CDR3 spans 15 amino acids. Trimming cost V 3 bases and J 1 base; bases outside gene matches: 2. Germline V gene data show CDR1 as WNHNN and CDR2 as SYGVQD (reference sequence). The CDR3 DNA, read in part, is TGCGCCAGCAGTGACCGGACTAGCGGCACAGATACG. The encoded protein is CASSDRTSGTDT. The complete CDR3 sequence is CASSDRTSGTDTQYF.

In this sample, this clone turned up many times. The sequenced fragment ends 3 residues before the CDR3 boundary, so the rest is inferred from the germline J gene. J is TRBJ2-1 and V is TRBV20-1, with a possible D match to TRBD1 (5 bases). V was pared by 3 bases and J by 9 bases, with 21 bases between. This CDR3 spans 15 amino acids. Per the germline V gene, CDR1 is DFQATT and CDR2 is SNEGSKA (reference sequence). The CDR3 region is CSARPQGTGFFEQFF. The DNA read from the CDR3 is TGCAGTGCTAGGCCCCAGGGCACCGGATTTTTTGAG.

As to this clone: Read data end 3 residues before the CDR3 end; the end is taken from the germline J gene. The V gene is TRBV18, the J gene TRBJ1-1; D unclear. Trimming took 3 bases from V and 1 from J, leaving 12 bases between them. This CDR3 has 15 residues. In germline, CDR1 is KGHSH, CDR2 LQKENI. This chain's CDR3 is CASSPVSGANTEAFF. CDR3 DNA, as far as it was read: TGTGCCAGCTCACCCGTTAGCGGAGCGAACACTGAA. Complete variable domain (other parts from reference TRBV18 and TRBJ1-1): NAGVMQNPRHLVRRRGQEARLRCSPMKGHSHVYWYRQLPEEGLKFMVYLQKENIIDESGMPKERFSAEFPKEGPSILRIQQVVRGDSAAYFCASSPVSGANTEAFFGQGTRLTVV.

This clone was counted at least ten times. The sequenced fragment ends 3 residues before the CDR3 boundary, so the rest is inferred from the germline J gene. The chain joins TRBV2 to TRBJ2-1, with TRBD2 matching 13 bases. The V gene's germline CDR1 is SNHLY and CDR2 FYNNEI. With 3 bases clipped from V and 7 bases from J, the junction kept 6 bases outside the gene matches. This CDR3 spans 16 amino acids. CDR3 sequence: CASSDWTSGRGNEQFF. CDR3 bases read: TGTGCCAGCAGTGATTGGACTAGCGGGAGAGGGAATGAG.